Listed below are T cell receptor beta chains from one sample, sequenced in a study of T cells of healthy individuals. TCRdb fed the 5' RACE reads into MiXCR, producing one record per CDR3 protein. This table has nearly 100,000 distinct CDR3 sequences, roughly a sixth appearing once. The receptors shown here come from a human donor in good health. Each CDR3 is given with its conserved first and last residue. D genes are given only for firm matches. Rows may omit the clone size; those that give it use once, few, many or a size class.

abundance	v_gene	j_gene	d_gene	CDR3aa	CDR3nt
many	TRBV6-6	TRBJ2-7	.	CASSYGRGAYEQYF	TGTGCCAGCAGTTACGGGCGGGGAGCCTACGAGCAGTACTTC
.	TRBV20-1	TRBJ2-1	TRBD2	CSASGRAGSYNEQFF	TGCAGTGCTAGCGGGAGGGCAGGCTCCTACAATGAGCAGTTCTTC
many	TRBV14	TRBJ2-2	.	CASSQFFRIRGTGELFF	TGTGCCAGCAGCCAATTTTTTCGTATCAGGGGCACCGGGGAGCTGTTTTTT
many	TRBV10-3	TRBJ1-4	.	CAISERGATNEKLFF	TGTGCCATCAGTGAGCGGGGGGCAACTAATGAAAAACTGTTTTTT
many	TRBV25-1	TRBJ2-2	TRBD2	CASSEAGGTGELFF	TGTGCCAGCAGTGAGGCGGGAGGCACCGGGGAGCTGTTTTTT
.	TRBV19	TRBJ2-2	.	CASVGPAGELFF	TGTGCCAGCGTGGGGCCGGCCGGGGAGCTGTTTTTT
many	TRBV9	TRBJ2-1	.	CASSVASGPPSLSSYNEQFF	TGTGCCAGCAGCGTAGCAAGCGGACCACCTTCTTTGAGCTCCTACAATGAGCAGTTCTTC
.	TRBV18	TRBJ2-3	TRBD2	CASSPGTSGSLDTQYF	TGTGCCAGCTCGCCTGGGACTAGCGGGAGCCTAGATACGCAGTATTTT
few	TRBV18	TRBJ1-5	.	CASSSGGGPNQPQHF	TGTGCCAGCTCCTCCGGCGGGGGGCCCAATCAGCCCCAGCATTTT
.	TRBV7-9	TRBJ1-2	.	CASSPRRTELNYGYTF	TGTGCCAGCAGCCCTCGACGGACAGAGCTTAACTATGGCTACACCTTC
many	TRBV20-1	TRBJ2-1	.	CSAIGAGATYNEQFF	TGCAGTGCTATAGGGGCAGGGGCGACCTACAATGAGCAGTTCTTC
.	TRBV10-3	TRBJ2-5	.	CASRSGQETQYF	TGTGCCTCCCGCTCAGGGCAAGAGACCCAGTACTTC
few	TRBV5-8	TRBJ2-7	TRBD1	CASSLFGTGGSYEQYF	TGTGCCAGCAGCTTGTTTGGGACAGGGGGATCCTACGAGCAGTACTTC
.	TRBV4-1	TRBJ2-1	.	CASSQDYFSYNEQFF	TGCGCCAGCAGCCAAGACTACTTCTCCTACAATGAGCAGTTCTTC
.	TRBV5-1	TRBJ1-1	TRBD1	CASSLQGGMNTEAFF	TGCGCCAGCAGCTTACAGGGGGGTATGAACACTGAAGCTTTCTTT
few	TRBV2	TRBJ2-7	.	CASRDYEQYF	TGTGCCAGCAGGGACTACGAGCAGTACTTC
few	TRBV20-1	TRBJ2-3	TRBD2	CSADLAGGNTDTQYF	TGCAGTGCCGATCTAGCGGGAGGAAACACAGATACGCAGTATTTT
.	TRBV10-3	TRBJ1-2	.	CAISDGGSTMGGYTF	TGTGCCATCAGTGACGGTGGCTCAACTATGGGTGGCTACACCTTC
many	TRBV5-1	TRBJ2-7	.	CASSPTSSYEQYF	TGCGCCAGCAGCCCGACAAGCTCCTACGAGCAGTACTTC
many	TRBV29-1	TRBJ1-4	.	CSVAAMGEKLFF	TGCAGCGTCGCAGCCATGGGTGAAAAACTGTTTTTT
few	TRBV28	TRBJ2-5	TRBD1	CASSLGQGGGQETQYF	TGTGCCAGCAGCCTAGGACAGGGAGGAGGACAAGAGACCCAGTACTTC
many	TRBV7-2	TRBJ2-7	.	CASSLGQREYEQYF	TGTGCCAGCAGCCTAGGACAGCGGGAATACGAGCAGTACTTC
many	TRBV3-1	TRBJ2-2	TRBD2	CASSQDRLGRAGELFF	TGTGCCAGCAGCCAAGATCGACTGGGGAGGGCCGGGGAGCTGTTTTTT
.	TRBV7-2	TRBJ2-2	TRBD1	CASSFSRQGTGELFF	TGTGCCAGCAGCTTCTCTAGACAGGGGACCGGGGAGCTGTTTTTT
many	TRBV3-1	TRBJ1-2	TRBD1	CASSHRRGDRASGYTF	TGTGCCAGCAGCCACAGGAGGGGGGACAGGGCCTCTGGCTACACCTTC
many	TRBV5-1	TRBJ2-7	.	CASSFETDTYEQYF	TGCGCCAGCAGCTTTGAAACGGATACCTACGAGCAGTACTTC
few	TRBV7-8	TRBJ1-1	TRBD1	CASSLVGRGRGNTEAFF	TGTGCCAGCAGCTTAGTGGGAAGGGGGCGAGGGAACACTGAAGCTTTCTTT
.	TRBV7-2	TRBJ1-1	.	CASRYSGGQGTEAFF	TGTGCCAGCAGATATAGTGGGGGGCAGGGCACTGAAGCTTTCTTT
.	TRBV3-1	TRBJ2-5	TRBD2	CASSQTSGGFQETQYF	TGTGCCAGCAGCCAGACTAGCGGGGGTTTCCAAGAGACCCAGTACTTC
.	TRBV20-1	TRBJ2-3	.	CSARQVSADTQYF	TGCAGTGCTAGACAGGTTTCCGCAGATACGCAGTATTTT
many	TRBV4-1	TRBJ2-7	.	CASSPRQEIYEQYF	TGCGCCAGCAGCCCCAGACAGGAGATTTACGAGCAGTACTTC
few	TRBV4-2	TRBJ2-7	.	CASSQSTGPEGYEQYF	TGTGCCAGCAGCCAGAGCACCGGGCCGGAAGGGTACGAGCAGTACTTC
few	TRBV29-1	TRBJ1-3	.	CSVERDTGNTIYF	TGCAGCGTTGAGCGGGACACTGGAAACACCATATATTTT
.	TRBV19	TRBJ2-7	TRBD1	CASSGTGGYEQYF	TGTGCCAGTAGTGGGACAGGGGGCTACGAGCAGTACTTC
.	TRBV28	TRBJ2-1	TRBD2	CATETSGSLDEQFF	TGTGCCACCGAGACTAGCGGAAGCCTCGATGAGCAGTTCTTC
few	TRBV7-3	TRBJ2-2	TRBD1	CASSSTGGETGELFF	TGTGCCAGCAGCTCGACAGGGGGCGAGACCGGGGAGCTGTTTTTT
few	TRBV6-1	TRBJ1-1	.	CASNWRTRETEAFF	TGTGCCAGCAATTGGCGGACACGAGAAACTGAAGCTTTCTTT
.	TRBV12-3/TRBV12-4	TRBJ2-7	TRBD1	CASSLSGTGGSEQYF	TGTGCCAGCAGTTTGTCCGGGACAGGGGGTAGCGAGCAGTACTTC
few	TRBV20-1	TRBJ1-1	.	CSAREIGGQQNTEAFF	TGCAGTGCTAGAGAGATTGGCGGACAGCAGAACACTGAAGCTTTCTTT
few	TRBV4-3	TRBJ2-7	.	CASSQGEAGPYEQYF	TGCGCCAGCAGCCAAGGGGAAGCAGGGCCCTACGAGCAGTACTTC
many	TRBV14	TRBJ2-3	TRBD2	CASSQDSGGITDTQYF	TGTGCCAGCAGCCAAGATAGCGGGGGGATCACAGATACGCAGTATTTT
few	TRBV28	TRBJ2-7	.	CASSFPGEQYF	TGTGCCAGCAGCTTCCCTGGGGAGCAGTACTTC
few	TRBV20-1	TRBJ1-2	.	CSAAEGANYGYTF	TGCAGTGCCGCGGAGGGAGCTAACTATGGCTACACCTTC
.	TRBV28	TRBJ2-7	TRBD2	CASSLGTSGRSSYEQYF	TGTGCCAGCAGTTTGGGGACTAGCGGGAGGAGCTCCTACGAGCAGTACTTC
many	TRBV6-5	TRBJ2-7	.	CASSYGRSGSRPYEQYF	TGTGCCAGCAGTTACGGGAGATCTGGCTCACGACCCTACGAGCAGTACTTC
.	TRBV28	TRBJ1-1	TRBD1	CASFNRQGAFF	TGTGCCAGCTTTAATAGACAGGGAGCTTTCTTT
many	TRBV7-2	TRBJ2-6	.	CASSFYFQLSGANVLTF	TGTGCCAGCAGCTTCTACTTCCAACTCTCTGGGGCCAACGTCCTGACTTTC